The 12 T cell receptor beta chains below come from one sample, sequenced in a study of blood T cell repertoires in COVID-19. The data were produced by immunoSEQ multiplex PCR, yet TCRdb's version contains in-frame clones alone and is incomplete. The sample lists about 200,000 clones; roughly 89% were seen once. Sequenced material: peripheral blood. Receptors were obtained from a man aged 60 to 69 who had recovered from COVID-19.

The V call is TRBV27, the J call TRBJ1-4; D possibly corresponds to TRBD1 (6 bases). The germline CDR1 and CDR2 sequences are MNHEY and SMNVEV (reference sequence). The ends were cut back, 3 bases at V and 7 bases at J, with 9 bases in the middle. There are 13 residues in the CDR3. Written as DNA, the CDR3 is TGTGCCAGCAGTTTGCGGGGGCTTGAAAAACTGTTTTTT. Protein: CASSLRGLEKLFF.

Only a few counts were recorded for this clone. The rearrangement uses TRBV3-1 (or the pseudogene TRBV3-2) and TRBJ2-5; TRBD1 matches at 8 bases. This CDR3 contains 15 residues. Germline CDR1 and CDR2: LGHDT and YNNKEL (reference sequence). J was trimmed by 5 bases and V by 4 bases; bases with no gene match: 9. CDR3 amino acids: CASSRNPGGGETQYF. The CDR3 DNA reads TGTGCCAGCAGCCGAAATCCAGGGGGCGGGGAGACCCAGTACTTC.

This chain links TRBV6-5 with TRBJ1-1, with unresolved D. CDR3 size: 12 residues. V lost 4 bases and J lost 6, with 9 bases in between. Germline V lookup: CDR1 MNHEY, CDR2 SVGAGI. CDR3 loop: CASSSGGSEAFF. The CDR3 DNA reads TGTGCCAGCAGTTCGGGAGGATCTGAAGCTTTCTTT.

This clone came up once. The chain combines TRBV5-8 with TRBJ2-1, with D possibly matching TRBD2 (6 bases). CDR1 SGHTS and CDR2 YDEGEE come from the germline V gene. V was pared by 5 bases and J by 5 bases, with 14 bases between. The CDR3 is 14 residues long. This chain's CDR3 is CASSKGEVNNEQFF. Written as DNA, the CDR3 is TGTGCCAGCAGTAAAGGGGAGGTCAACAATGAGCAGTTCTTC. The full variable domain, rest sourced from reference TRBV5-8 and TRBJ2-1, is EAGVTQSPTHLIKTRGQQATLRCSPISGHTSVYWYQQALGLGLQFLLWYDEGEERNRGNFPPRFSGRQFPNYSSELNVNALELEDSALYLCASSKGEVNNEQFFGPGTRLTVL.

The chain links TRBV28 to TRBJ1-5, with a tentative D call TRBD1 (5 bases). V was cut by 8 bases and J by 5 bases, with 19 bases left in between. CDR1 is MDHEN and CDR2 is SYDVKM in the germline V gene. The length of the CDR3 is 15 residues. CDR3 in DNA: TGTGCCAGCGGGGGGAAACCCGGGGGACATCAGCCCCAGCATTTT. Encoded protein: CASGGKPGGHQPQHF.

This clone was counted a single time. The rearrangement uses TRBV30 and TRBJ2-1; 7 bases are shared with TRBD2. Germline loops: CDR1 GTSNPN, CDR2 SVGIG (reference sequence). The CDR3 runs to 14 residues. V lost 1 base and J lost 9; bases outside the gene matches: 9. This CDR3 reads CAWSAGLVRGEQFF. The DNA for the CDR3 is TGTGCCTGGAGTGCCGGACTAGTCCGCGGTGAGCAGTTCTTC.

The chain carries TRBV28 and TRBJ1-2; tentatively, D is TRBD1 (5 bases). This CDR3 has 14 amino acids. Trimming took off 8 bases at V and 5 bases at J, with 18 bases between the two ends. Germline V gene lookup returns CDR1 MDHEN and CDR2 SYDVKM. In DNA form, the CDR3 reads TGTGCCAGCTTGCGGGGCGGGACGGATTATGGCTACACCTTC. It yields the protein CASLRGGTDYGYTF.

The chain couples TRBV7-3 to TRBJ2-6, with D possibly matching TRBD2 (6 bases). The CDR3 is 14 amino acids. CDR1 and CDR2 from the germline V gene are SGHTA and FQGTGA. Trimming pared 5 bases from V and 2 bases from J, leaving 7 bases between. The CDR3 spells CASSGEAGANVLTF. CDR3 bases: TGTGCCAGCAGCGGGGAGGCTGGGGCCAACGTCCTGACTTTC.

The chain joins TRBV6-5 to TRBJ2-5; tentatively, D is TRBD2 (6 bases). Deletions cut 6 bases from V and 5 bases from J, with 16 bases between. CDR3 length: 14 residues. Germline CDR1 MNHEY, CDR2 SVGAGI. The CDR3 DNA reads TGTGCCAGCAGCCTGAGCGGGTCTCGTGAGACCCAGTACTTC. Amino acids: CASSLSGSRETQYF.

This clone was counted a few times. The chain combines TRBV5-1 with TRBJ2-5; D gene unclear. V lost 0 bases and J lost 2, with 8 bases in between. The germline CDR1 and CDR2 sequences are SGHRS and YFSETQ. This CDR3 region has 14 residues. The CDR3, as DNA: TGCGCCAGCAGCTTGGGTGCGTCTCAAGAGACCCAGTACTTC. This encodes CASSLGASQETQYF.

For the CDR3, the DNA is TGTGCCAGCAGTTCAGACAGGGGTCGTGAAAAACTGTTTTTT. Its protein product is CASSSDRGREKLFF. This chain links TRBV2 with TRBJ1-4, with 8 bases aligning to TRBD1. The germline V gene encodes CDR1 SNHLY and CDR2 FYNNEI. The length of the CDR3 is 14 residues. Trimming at V came to 5 bases and at J to 7 bases, leaving 6 bases not matched to a gene.

CDR3 sequence (DNA): TGTGCCAGCACAAAGGGGATCTTCTCTGGAAACACCATATATTTT. Amino acids: CASTKGIFSGNTIYF. The chain recombines TRBV14 with TRBJ1-3; possible D gene TRBD1, 5 bases. The CDR3 has 15 residues. Germline loops: CDR1 SGHDN, CDR2 FVKESK. Deletions cut 7 bases from V and 0 bases from J, with 13 bases between.